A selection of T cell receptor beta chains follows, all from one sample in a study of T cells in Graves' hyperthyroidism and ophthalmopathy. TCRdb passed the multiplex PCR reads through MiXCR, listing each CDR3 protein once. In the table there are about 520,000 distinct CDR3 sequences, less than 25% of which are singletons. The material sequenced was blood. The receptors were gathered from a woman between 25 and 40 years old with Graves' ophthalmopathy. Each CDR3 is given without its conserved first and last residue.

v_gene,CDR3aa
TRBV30,AWRPTGNTEAF
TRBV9,ASSVGPDSNQPQH
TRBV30,AWSVQETQY
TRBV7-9,ASSTHGQGGYGYT
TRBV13,ASSVWQHYGYT
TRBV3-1,ASSRLAWTGELF
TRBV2,ASSETGANTEAF
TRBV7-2,ASSPDSISYEQY
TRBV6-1,ASSPAVTHGNTEAF
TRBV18,ASSPLGQGNTEAF
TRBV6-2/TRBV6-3,ASSYSRGYEQY
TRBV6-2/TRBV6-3,ASSYRDARQTQY
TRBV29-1,SVDAGGNYGYT
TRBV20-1,SARPLAGGTYEQY
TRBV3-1,ASSQDLVSGNTIC
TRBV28,ASSITTGTYEQY
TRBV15,ATSRDHRGVDYEQY